The 28 T cell receptor beta chains below all came from one sample that was sequenced in a study of T cells in Graves' hyperthyroidism and ophthalmopathy. TCR beta CDR3 regions were amplified from RNA. When the TCR CDR3 underwent first-round RT-PCR, the HTBI primer set was used. TCRdb independently ran MiXCR on the multiplex PCR reads; one entry per CDR3 protein. The table records 300,000 to 450,000 distinct CDR3 sequences, 17% of them present only once. What was sequenced was blood. These receptors were taken from a woman aged 25-40 years with Graves' hyperthyroidism that later progressed to Graves' ophthalmopathy.

In this sample, this clonotype turned up many times. The chain combines TRBV2 with TRBJ2-7, with TRBD1 matching 7 bases. V shed 6 bases and J 0 bases; nucleotides not matched to a gene: 5. CDR1 and CDR2 from the germline V gene are SNHLY and FYNNEI. This CDR3 has 14 residues. CDR3 DNA sequence: TGTGCCAGCAGACCCGGGACAGACTCCTACGAGCAGTACTTC. Its protein product is CASRPGTDSYEQYF.

The chain joins TRBV12-3 or TRBV12-4 to TRBJ1-2, with D hard to call. Trimming cost V 6 bases and J 4 bases, with 15 bases left between them. The CDR3 loop spans 14 amino acids. The CDR3 DNA is TGTGCCAGCAGCTTGGCTGGTGTCGGCTATGGCTACACCTTC. Protein: CASSLAGVGYGYTF.

This chain connects TRBV28 to TRBJ1-1; unclear D gene. The CDR3 loop spans 12 amino acids. The germline gives CDR1 MDHEN, CDR2 SYDVKM. Trimming took 4 bases from V and 6 from J, leaving 9 bases between them. CDR3 DNA: TGTGCCAGCAGTTCGGGTTACTCTGAAGCTTTCTTT. Encoded protein: CASSSGYSEAFF. Together with reference TRBV28 and TRBJ1-1, the CDR3 gives the full variable domain: DVKVTQSSRYLVKRTGEKVFLECVQDMDHENMFWYRQDPGLGLRLIYFSYDVKMKEKGDIPEGYSVSREKKERFSLILESASTNQTSMYLCASSSGYSEAFFGQGTRLTVV.

The J gene is TRBJ1-3, the V gene TRBV7-6; 7 nucleotides agree with TRBD1. The CDR3 is 15 amino acids. Looked up from germline, CDR1 is SGHVS and CDR2 is FNYEAQ. After removal of 5 bases from V and 4 bases from J, the junction contained 8 bases not matched to a gene. This chain's CDR3 is CASSRATGTGNTIYF. The DNA of the CDR3 is TGTGCCAGCAGCCGAGCGACAGGGACGGGAAACACCATATATTTT. Combining the CDR3 with reference TRBV7-6 and TRBJ1-3 gives the whole variable domain GAGVSQSPRYKVTKRGQDVALRCDPISGHVSLYWYRQALGQGPEFLTYFNYEAQQDKSGLPNDRFSAERPEGSISTLTIQRTEQRDSAMYRCASSRATGTGNTIYFGEGSWLTVV.

This chain connects TRBV20-1 to TRBJ1-2; D is ambiguous. CDR3 length: 12 residues. Germline V gives CDR1 DFQATT, CDR2 SNEGSKA (reference sequence). The V end was cut by 6 bases, the J end by 8 bases, with 16 bases between. The CDR3 DNA follows: TGCAGTGCCCCCGCCCAGTCCGGAGGCTACACCTTC. This codes for CSAPAQSGGYTF.

On this clonotype itself: A much more abundant neighbour one base away suggests this may be a read error. The V and J genes are TRBV2 and TRBJ1-1, with D uncertain. The CDR3 is made up of 12 amino acids. Germline V gene lookup returns CDR1 SNHLY and CDR2 FYNNEI. DNA of the CDR3: TGTGCCTGCAGTGAGGGAGAGTGGGAAGCTTTCTTT. Translated, it gives CACSEGEWEAFF.

Many counts were recorded for this clonotype. The chain employs TRBV5-1 and TRBJ2-3; 8 positions agree with TRBD1. Trimming removed 6 bases from V and 2 bases from J; junction bases left unmatched: 5. This CDR3 is 14 amino acids long. Germline-derived CDR1 and CDR2 are SGHRS and YFSETQ. CDR3 residues: CASKRGQDTDTQYF. Here the CDR3 DNA reads TGCGCCAGCAAAAGGGGACAGGACACAGATACGCAGTATTTT.

This clonotype was observed many times. The chain carries TRBV27 and TRBJ1-1; D remains ambiguous. Germline loops: CDR1 MNHEY, CDR2 SMNVEV (reference sequence). This CDR3 has 13 residues. The V end lost 3 bases, the J end lost 6 bases, and 11 bases lay between the germline ends. CDR3: CASSFGREAEAFF. CDR3 sequence (DNA): TGTGCCAGCAGTTTTGGTAGGGAGGCTGAAGCTTTCTTT.

This clonotype has only a few counts. This rearrangement joins TRBV3-1 to TRBJ1-6; 7 bases fit TRBD1. Germline V CDR1 and CDR2: LGHDT, YNNKEL (reference sequence). The CDR3 covers 16 residues. Unmatched junction bases numbered 6, after V lost 3 bases and J lost 4 bases. The CDR3 coding sequence is TGTGCCAGCAGCCAGCAGGGACAGCATTATAATTCACCCCTCCACTTT. Translating gives CASSQQGQHYNSPLHF.

This clonotype was counted only a few times. V gene TRBV15 combines with J gene TRBJ2-1; possibly TRBD1 or TRBD2 for D (6 bases each). The CDR3 runs to 15 residues. Trimming took 4 bases from V and 9 from J, leaving 19 bases between them. Germline loops: CDR1 LNHNV, CDR2 YYDKDF (reference sequence). The CDR3 region is CATSKGGGGIGEQFF. The DNA for the CDR3 is TGTGCCACCAGCAAAGGAGGAGGGGGGATTGGTGAGCAGTTCTTC. Full variable domain (outside the CDR3, taken from reference TRBV15 and TRBJ2-1): DAMVIQNPRYQVTQFGKPVTLSCSQTLNHNVMYWYQQKSSQAPKLLFHYYDKDFNNEADTPDNFQSRRPNTSFCFLDIRSPGLGDTAMYLCATSKGGGGIGEQFFGPGTRLTVL.

This clonotype was detected ten times or more. V usage is TRBV27 and J usage is TRBJ2-7; D not certain. This CDR3 spans 13 amino acids. Trimming cost V 2 bases and J 2 bases, with 7 bases left between them. Germline CDR1 MNHEY, CDR2 SMNVEV (reference sequence). The CDR3: CASSLRLPYEQYF. For the CDR3, the DNA is TGTGCCAGCAGTTTACGACTCCCCTACGAGCAGTACTTC.

V gene TRBV19 combines with J gene TRBJ1-1; TRBD1 might be the D (5 bases). The CDR3 is made up of 12 amino acids. Germline V gene data show CDR1 as LNHDA and CDR2 as SQIVND (reference sequence). V was trimmed by 10 bases and J by 6 bases, leaving 15 bases between them. The CDR3 protein is CATAGGFAEAFF. In nucleotides, the CDR3 is TGTGCCACCGCCGGGGGGTTCGCTGAAGCTTTCTTT.

The chain recombines TRBV4-1 with TRBJ2-7; 7 bases map to TRBD2. Losses at the gene ends were 3 bases for V and 0 bases for J; bases not matched to a gene: 2. The V gene's germline CDR1 is MGHRA and CDR2 YSYEKL. The CDR3 is 14 residues long. Here the CDR3 DNA reads TGCGCCAGCAGCCAGCGGGAGAGCTCCTACGAGCAGTACTTC. This sequence encodes CASSQRESSYEQYF.

About this clonotype itself: This sequence may be a read error, since a much larger clone differs from it by one base. J is TRBJ2-7 and V is TRBV27, with D possibly called TRBD1 or TRBD2 (5 bases each). This CDR3 is 14 amino acids long. Germline V gives CDR1 MNHEY, CDR2 SMNVEV (reference sequence). In DNA form, the CDR3 reads TGTGCCAGCAGTTCGGGTTACGGGGCCTACGGGCAGTACTTC. It codes for CASSSGYGAYGQYF.

This clonotype was counted at least ten times. The chain employs TRBV6-1 and TRBJ2-5, with TRBD1 identical over 10 bases. J was trimmed by 7 bases and V by 5 bases; bases with no gene match: 10. Germline CDR1 MNHNS, CDR2 SASEGT. The CDR3 has 15 amino acids. CDR3 sequence (DNA): TGTGCCAGCAGTCCTGACAGGGGGCTCGGAGGGACCCAGTACTTC. Its translation is CASSPDRGLGGTQYF.

In the case of this clonotype: A read error is possible here, since a much larger clone lies one base away. This chain connects TRBV4-1 to TRBJ1-2; D possibly corresponds to TRBD1 (5 bases). There are 15 residues in the CDR3. Germline V gives CDR1 MGHRA, CDR2 YSYEKL. The CDR3: CASSQETVANYGCTF. DNA of the CDR3: TGCGCCAGCAGCCAGGAGACAGTGGCTAACTATGGCTGCACCTTC.

This clonotype was seen many times. The chain couples TRBV11-3 to TRBJ2-3; maybe TRBD2 (5 bases). Germline values: CDR1 SGHNT, CDR2 YENEEA. The CDR3 has 14 amino acids. Between the trimmed V and J ends, which lost 5 bases and 1 base, there was a span of 10 bases. The CDR3 DNA follows: TGTGCCAGCAGCCTATTCGGGGGCACAGATACGCAGTATTTT. Its translation is CASSLFGGTDTQYF. The full variable domain, in which reference TRBV11-3 and TRBJ2-3 provide the parts outside the CDR3, is EAGVVQSPRYKIIEKKQPVAFWCNPISGHNTLYWYLQNLGQGPELLIRYENEEAVDDSQLPKDRFSAERLKGVDSTLKIQPAELGDSAVYLCASSLFGGTDTQYFGPGTRLTVL.

This chain uses TRBV28 with TRBJ2-3; 11 positions match TRBD1. The CDR3 covers 15 residues. Germline V gene lookup returns CDR1 MDHEN and CDR2 SYDVKM. Trimming cost V 7 bases and J 5 bases; bases outside gene matches: 8. The CDR3 spells CASIAGTGGIDTQYF. DNA of the CDR3: TGTGCCAGCATCGCCGGGACAGGGGGTATAGATACGCAGTATTTT.

This clonotype was found many times. This chain uses TRBV20-1 with TRBJ2-7; 7 bases agree with TRBD1. V gave up 0 bases and J gave up 6 bases; unmatched junction bases: 14. This CDR3 has 16 residues. Per germline, CDR1 DFQATT and CDR2 SNEGSKA (reference sequence). CDR3 sequence: CSARDGPRQGSGEQYF. The DNA for the CDR3 is TGCAGTGCTAGAGATGGTCCGAGACAGGGCTCGGGCGAGCAGTACTTC.

The sample holds many counts of this clonotype. DNA for the CDR3: TGTGCCAGCAGCTTAACACAACGCTATGGCTACACCTTC. Amino acids: CASSLTQRYGYTF. V and J are TRBV11-2 and TRBJ1-2; D remains ambiguous. The CDR3 covers 13 residues. V was clipped by 2 bases and J by 4 bases, with 8 bases between them. Per the germline V gene, CDR1 is SGHAT and CDR2 is FQNNGV.

The chain links TRBV29-1 to TRBJ1-4; 10 nucleotides align to TRBD1. Germline values: CDR1 SQVTM, CDR2 ANQGSEA. With 3 bases clipped from V and 10 bases from J, the junction kept 11 bases outside the gene matches. The CDR3 is made up of 15 amino acids. This chain's CDR3 is CSVEDRDRGSRKLFF. CDR3 sequence (DNA): TGCAGCGTTGAGGACCGGGACAGGGGATCCCGAAAACTGTTTTTT.

In this sample, this clonotype turned up many times. The chain uses TRBV30 and TRBJ1-2; TRBD1 matches at 9 bases. V dropped 3 bases and J dropped 5; count of bases not matched to a gene: 4. The CDR3 spans 13 residues. Per the germline V gene, CDR1 is GTSNPN and CDR2 is SVGIG (reference sequence). The CDR3 protein is CAWREGTGYGYTF. The CDR3, as DNA: TGTGCCTGGAGAGAGGGGACAGGGTATGGCTACACCTTC.

This clonotype was seen repeatedly, ten times or more. This chain uses TRBV2 with TRBJ2-5; the D is unclear. The germline gives CDR1 SNHLY, CDR2 FYNNEI. Trimming shortened V by 0 bases and J by 5 bases, and 10 bases separated the two germline ends. The CDR3 has 14 amino acids. Here the CDR3 reads CASSEAVRHETQYF. DNA for the CDR3: TGTGCCAGCAGTGAAGCAGTAAGGCACGAGACCCAGTACTTC.

This clonotype was seen a handful of times. The chain carries TRBV5-1 and TRBJ1-3; D may be TRBD1 (5 bases). Between the trimmed V and J ends, which lost 1 base and 0 bases, there was a span of 14 bases. CDR1 is SGHRS and CDR2 is YFSETQ in the germline V gene. This CDR3 region has 17 residues. CDR3 in amino acids: CASSLMSGTFSGNTIYF. Here the CDR3 DNA reads TGCGCCAGCAGCTTGATGTCAGGGACGTTCTCTGGAAACACCATATATTTT.

In its sample, this clonotype was seen many times. The rearrangement uses TRBV28 and TRBJ1-3; D is uncertain. This CDR3 contains 12 residues. The V end was cut by 0 bases, the J end by 4 bases, with 1 base between. The germline CDR1 and CDR2 sequences are MDHEN and SYDVKM. CDR3 protein: CASSLWGNTIYF. CDR3 nucleotide sequence: TGTGCCAGCAGTTTATGGGGAAACACCATATATTTT.

At least ten counts were recorded for this clonotype. The chain carries TRBV11-3 and TRBJ2-1; no clear D. Germline CDR1 reads SGHNT; CDR2 reads YENEEA. The CDR3 is made up of 15 amino acids. The V gene lost 5 bases and the J gene lost 7 bases, with 18 bases spanning the gap. The CDR3 DNA reads TGTGCCAGCAGCCTTCGAAGGACCCTTATTAATGAGCAGTTCTTC. As protein: CASSLRRTLINEQFF.

This clonotype has more than one count but fewer than ten. The chain recombines TRBV5-1 with TRBJ2-2, with TRBD1 identical over 12 bases. The ends lost 4 bases at V and 6 bases at J; junction bases unmatched: 4. CDR3 length: 15 amino acids. Germline values: CDR1 SGHRS, CDR2 YFSETQ. DNA for the CDR3: TGCGCCAGCAGCGGGACAGGGGGCGCGGCCGGGGAGCTGTTTTTT. It specifies CASSGTGGAAGELFF.

The V and J genes are TRBV3-1 and TRBJ2-5; 7 nucleotides match TRBD2. This CDR3 comprises 16 residues. The V gene's germline CDR1 is LGHDT and CDR2 YNNKEL (reference sequence). V lost 0 bases to trimming and J lost 4 bases; unmatched junction nucleotides: 8. CDR3 nucleotides: TGTGCCAGCAGCCAAGACCCAGCGGGAAATGGAGAGACCCAGTACTTC. This gives the protein CASSQDPAGNGETQYF.